This TCR beta chain was profiled in a study of shared clonotypes between healthy human individuals. The length of the CDR3 is 15 residues. Germline-derived CDR1 and CDR2 are SSHAT and FNYEAQ (reference sequence). Study-level points and caveats: Among a handful of donors, roughly 5.5% of naive CD4 clonotypes were found in common.

Remarks on this clone: Its specificity is not known. The junction and the germline gene differ at one end; a read error may be behind it.

Assay execution took place at the deep level. Authors' data handling: Because ImmunoSEQ provided only junction sequences with no quality scores, the filtering differed. TCRdb keeps only in-frame clones here, not all; method: immunoSEQ multiplex PCR. Clone size and the V and J calls come from that table; the DNA yielded D and trimming. Here the sample spans some 2 million clones, about 94% being singletons. Positively selected for CCR7, the CD45RO-negative cells used as naive CD8 cells excluded terminally differentiated effector memory CD45RA+ cells. Healthy and HIV-negative, the adult donors had no recent acute infections or vaccinations.

This clonotype was obtained from a man between 18 and 29 years old in good health. Sequenced sample: naive CD8+ T cells sorted from blood. This chain links TRBV7-7 with TRBJ2-5, with 14 bases that match TRBD2. The CDR3 DNA reads as TGTGCTAGCAGGCGACTAGCGGGAGGGGAAGAGACCCAGTACTTC. Its protein is CASRRLAGGEETQYF.